One and the same sample provided the 25 T cell receptor beta chains below, sequenced in a study of Ad26.COV2.S vaccination and SARS-CoV-2 variants (TCRdb year 2021). What this sample's treatment or condition label stands for: about 20 received Ad26.COV2.S at low or high dose, single or two shots; about 5 received placebo; per-sample allocation not given. For vaccine and placebo recipients, repertoires were sequenced using samples collected on day 63 after the first injection. Preparation of the library involved the immunoSEQ multiplex PCR assay. Drawn from immuneACCESS, this table holds only the in-frame rearrangements with V and J called that TCRdb kept. Clones are partly lost; checked studies trace under half to an unresolved V gene and leave the rest unexplained. This sample is represented by about 350,000 clones; about 85% of them were singletons. The ten most abundant clones make up about 3.3% of the sample.

This specimen consisted of peripheral blood, obtained in a trial of Ad26.COV2.S vaccine versus placebo. These receptors were collected from a person aged 18 to 65 who received the Ad26.COV2.S COVID-19 vaccine or a placebo.

CDR3 residues: CARTGGDNYGYTF. Here the CDR3 DNA reads TGTGCCAGGACAGGGGGGGATAACTATGGCTACACCTTC. The chain has TRBV30 and TRBJ1-2, with 10 bases matching TRBD1. The CDR3 covers 13 residues. CDR1 and CDR2 from the germline V gene are GTSNPN and SVGIG (reference sequence). The trim removed 8 bases at V and 1 base at J, leaving 4 bases unmatched.

The V and J genes are TRBV2 and TRBJ2-1; D call uncertain. Germline loops: CDR1 SNHLY, CDR2 FYNNEI. Deletions cut 3 bases from V and 12 bases from J, with 15 bases between. The CDR3 is 13 residues long. The CDR3 coding sequence is TGTGCCAGCAGTGAGGCCGTCACCAGTGGGCAGTTCTTC. As protein: CASSEAVTSGQFF. Full variable domain (rest looked up from reference TRBV2 and TRBJ2-1): EPEVTQTPSHQVTQMGQEVILRCVPISNHLYFYWYRQILGQKVEFLVSFYNNEISEKSEIFDDQFSVERPDGSNFTLKIRSTKLEDSAMYFCASSEAVTSGQFFGPGTRLTVL.

This chain links TRBV5-6 with TRBJ2-3; D is unclear. This CDR3 comprises 15 residues. Looked up from germline, CDR1 is SGHDT and CDR2 is YYEEEE. V was pared by 5 bases and J by 0 bases, with 13 bases between. In DNA, the CDR3 is TGTGCCAGCAGGGGAATCTGGAGCAGCACAGATACGCAGTATTTT. Its protein is CASRGIWSSTDTQYF.

As DNA, the CDR3 is TGTGCCAGCTCACCCCGGGGTGGGGGGTCTTACACTGAAGCTTTCTTT. Translating gives CASSPRGGGSYTEAFF. V usage is TRBV18 and J usage is TRBJ1-1; D might be TRBD1 (5 bases). Between the trimmed V and J ends, which lost 3 bases and 3 bases, there was a span of 17 bases. The germline CDR1 and CDR2 sequences are KGHSH and LQKENI. The length of the CDR3 is 16 residues.

This chain links TRBV4-1 with TRBJ1-3, with 10 nucleotides matching TRBD1. CDR1 and CDR2 from the germline V gene are MGHRA and YSYEKL. The CDR3 contains 14 residues. The trim removed 4 bases at V and 9 bases at J, leaving 6 bases unmatched. The CDR3 DNA reads as TGCGCCAGCAGCCGAGGACAGGGGGACCGCACCATATATTTT. It is translated as CASSRGQGDRTIYF.

This rearrangement joins TRBV3-1 (or the pseudogene TRBV3-2) to TRBJ2-1, with D tentatively TRBD2 (6 bases). Germline V gene sequence: CDR1 LGHDT, CDR2 YNNKEL (reference sequence). The CDR3 is made up of 13 amino acids. The V end was cut by 5 bases, the J end by 8 bases, with 13 bases between. The CDR3 DNA reads as TGTGCCAGCAGCTTAAGACTAGTTTATGAGCAGTTCTTC. Translating gives CASSLRLVYEQFF.

This chain uses TRBV5-7 with TRBJ2-1; 11 bases align to TRBD2. TRBV5-7 is flagged as an ORF with uncertain function. The CDR3 length is 16 residues. The ends lost 4 bases at V and 2 bases at J; junction bases unmatched: 5. CDR3 nucleotides: TGTGCCAGCAGCCGCGGACTAGCGGGCCCCTACAATGAGCAGTTCTTC. Amino acids: CASSRGLAGPYNEQFF.

This clone was recorded only once. This chain uses TRBV6-5 with TRBJ2-7; 11 bases map to TRBD1. V was clipped by 4 bases and J by 9 bases; unmatched bases: 14. The CDR3 runs 16 residues. Germline V lookup: CDR1 MNHEY, CDR2 SVGAGI. The CDR3 nucleotides read TGTGCCAGCAGTTGGGGGAAGGGACAGGGGGTCCAGGGGCAGTACTTC. The encoded protein is CASSWGKGQGVQGQYF.

The CDR3 sequence: CATSRGGGAYNEQFF. The DNA for the CDR3 is TGTGCCACCAGCAGGGGAGGGGGAGCCTACAATGAGCAGTTCTTC. The V call is TRBV15, the J call TRBJ2-1, with D perhaps matching TRBD2 (7 bases). The CDR3 covers 15 residues. V lost 3 bases to trimming and J lost 2 bases, with 11 bases between them. Germline V gene data show CDR1 as LNHNV and CDR2 as YYDKDF (reference sequence).

V usage is TRBV19 and J usage is TRBJ1-2; D is possibly TRBD1 (6 bases). The V gene lost 10 bases and the J gene lost 0 bases, with 15 bases spanning the gap. The CDR3 has 14 amino acids. Germline CDR1 reads LNHDA; CDR2 reads SQIVND (reference sequence). CDR3 sequence reads: CATLRDNANYGYTF. DNA for the CDR3: TGTGCCACCCTCCGGGACAACGCTAACTATGGCTACACCTTC.

The rearrangement links TRBV15 to TRBJ2-5; maybe TRBD1 (6 bases). CDR1 LNHNV and CDR2 YYDKDF come from the germline V gene (reference sequence). This CDR3 is built from 14 residues. Trimming removed 0 bases from V and 5 bases from J, with 10 bases in between. The CDR3, as DNA: TGTGCCACCAGCAGAGATCCCAGGGGTGAGACCCAGTACTTC. Translated: CATSRDPRGETQYF.

The rearrangement links TRBV7-2 to TRBJ2-7, with 8 bases aligning to TRBD2. Looked up from germline, CDR1 is SGHTA and CDR2 is FQGNSA. This CDR3 spans 15 amino acids. With V trimmed by 5 bases and J by 6 bases, 12 bases remained unmatched. The DNA for the CDR3 is TGTGCCAGCAGCGTCCTTCCGGGAGGGGGTGTCGAGCAGTACTTC. This sequence encodes CASSVLPGGGVEQYF.

Written as DNA, the CDR3 is TGTGCCAGCAGCCACACCCCGGAGGGGGTCTCCTACGAGCAGTACTTC. It translates to CASSHTPEGVSYEQYF. V gene TRBV3-1 (or the pseudogene TRBV3-2) combines with J gene TRBJ2-7; either TRBD1 or TRBD2 may supply D (6 bases each). CDR1 and CDR2 (germline): LGHDT, YNNKEL (reference sequence). The germline V and J ends were trimmed by 3 bases and 0 bases, with 15 bases remaining between them. CDR3 length: 16 amino acids.

The J gene is TRBJ1-4, the V gene TRBV4-3; D ambiguous. The CDR3 covers 15 residues. V was cut by 5 bases and J by 6 bases, with 16 bases left in between. Germline CDR1 reads LGHNA; CDR2 reads YSLEER. The chain's CDR3 is CASSKIWALDEKLFF. The CDR3 coding sequence is TGCGCCAGCAGCAAAATTTGGGCCTTGGATGAAAAACTGTTTTTT.

The chain combines TRBV7-2 with TRBJ2-2, with 7 bases matching TRBD1. The CDR3 runs 15 residues. Trimming at V came to 1 base and at J to 2 bases, leaving 1 base not matched to a gene. Germline-derived CDR1 and CDR2 are SGHTA and FQGNSA. In DNA, the CDR3 is TGTGCCAGCAGCTTAGAAGGGGGCAACACCGGGGAGCTGTTTTTT. This gives the protein CASSLEGGNTGELFF.

This chain connects TRBV5-1 to TRBJ2-1, with 15 positions matching TRBD2. Germline loops: CDR1 SGHRS, CDR2 YFSETQ. Trimming took 4 bases from V and 7 from J; bases not matched to a gene: 3. The CDR3 consists of 15 residues. In DNA form, the CDR3 reads TGCGCCAGCAGCCAAGGGACTAGCGGGGGGAATGAGCAGTTCTTC. Protein: CASSQGTSGGNEQFF.

The chain joins TRBV7-6 to TRBJ2-1; D is ambiguous. CDR1 is SGHVS and CDR2 is FNYEAQ in the germline V gene. V shed 1 base and J shed 7 bases, with 8 bases lying between them. There are 13 residues in the CDR3. DNA of the CDR3: TGTGCCAGCAGCTTAGAGGTGGAAAATGAGCAGTTCTTC. Translating gives CASSLEVENEQFF.

The rearrangement uses TRBV19 and TRBJ1-1; perhaps TRBD1 as D (6 bases). This CDR3 has 13 residues. Germline V gene data show CDR1 as LNHDA and CDR2 as SQIVND (reference sequence). V lost 3 bases, J lost 7 bases, and 12 bases lay in between. CDR3 coding DNA: TGTGCCAGTAGTATTTGGGGGGCGGATGAAGCTTTCTTT. It yields the protein CASSIWGADEAFF.

The chain carries TRBV2 and TRBJ2-7; TRBD1 matches 7 bases. The CDR3 covers 14 residues. The V segment lost 4 bases and the J segment 7 bases; nucleotides outside the gene matches: 10. CDR1 is SNHLY, CDR2 FYNNEI, per germline. The CDR3 spells CASSGTGASGEQYF. In nucleotides, the CDR3 is TGTGCCAGCAGTGGGACAGGCGCCTCGGGGGAGCAGTACTTC.

The rearrangement links TRBV7-2 to TRBJ2-7; 9 bases align to TRBD1. This CDR3 region has 14 residues. V lost 5 bases to trimming and J lost 1 base; unmatched junction nucleotides: 3. The germline V gene encodes CDR1 SGHTA and CDR2 FQGNSA. The CDR3 loop is CASSAGTGSYEQYF. The DNA for the CDR3 is TGTGCCAGCAGCGCCGGGACAGGGTCCTACGAGCAGTACTTC.

The chain combines TRBV15 with TRBJ1-1; 7 positions match TRBD1. Germline V lookup: CDR1 LNHNV, CDR2 YYDKDF (reference sequence). The CDR3 totals 16 residues. Trimming cost V 2 bases and J 0 bases; bases outside gene matches: 6. The CDR3 sequence: CATSRKTGAMNTEAFF. The CDR3 nucleotides read TGTGCCACCAGCAGAAAAACAGGGGCTATGAACACTGAAGCTTTCTTT.

The chain couples TRBV7-9 to TRBJ2-7, with a possible D match to TRBD1 (5 bases). Per germline, CDR1 SEHNR and CDR2 FQNEAQ (reference sequence). Between the trimmed V and J ends, which lost 4 bases and 2 bases, there was a span of 12 bases. The CDR3 is 14 amino acids. The DNA of the CDR3 is TGTGCCAGCAGCTACGGCAGGGCCCCCTACGAGCAGTACTTC. Translation gives CASSYGRAPYEQYF.

V gene TRBV4-1 combines with J gene TRBJ2-1, with 8 bases lining up with TRBD1. Looked up from germline, CDR1 is MGHRA and CDR2 is YSYEKL. J was trimmed by 4 bases and V by 1 base; bases with no gene match: 6. The CDR3 has 16 residues. CDR3 region: CASSQGAGGAYNEQFF. CDR3 DNA: TGCGCCAGCAGCCAAGGGGCAGGGGGCGCTTACAATGAGCAGTTCTTC.

V is TRBV3-1 (or the pseudogene TRBV3-2) and J is TRBJ2-7; D gene unclear. Germline CDR1 and CDR2: LGHDT and YNNKEL (reference sequence). The ends were cut back, 4 bases at V and 6 bases at J, with 13 bases in the middle. The CDR3 length is 13 residues. The CDR3 reads CASSPSAAAEQYF. The CDR3 nucleotides are TGTGCCAGCAGCCCGTCGGCCGCCGCCGAGCAGTACTTC.

The chain has TRBV10-2 and TRBJ1-2; a possible D gene is TRBD1 (6 bases). CDR3 size: 15 residues. V was trimmed by 7 bases and J by 3 bases, leaving 18 bases between them. CDR1 WSHSY and CDR2 SAAADI come from the germline V gene. CDR3 nucleotide sequence: TGCGCCAGCAAGTTTGGGGGGGCCCGCGACTATGGCTACACCTTC. Translating it yields CASKFGGARDYGYTF.